The present TCR beta chain was sequenced within a study of cytomegalovirus exposure and HLA in healthy donors. 13 Jbeta primers and 60 Vbeta primers were used for the PCR. Profiling relied on immunoSEQ multiplex PCR, and the TCRdb table lists in-frame clones only, not all of them. The sample carries some 80,000 clones, around 79% recorded once. The CDR3 runs 16 residues. Germline V lookup: CDR1 LNHNV, CDR2 YYDKDF (reference sequence). The V segment lost 1 base and the J segment 2 bases; nucleotides outside the gene matches: 6. The specimen sequenced was PBMCs. This clonotype originated in a middle-aged man in good health and CMV-seronegative. The chain couples TRBV15 to TRBJ2-7; 9 bases line up with TRBD2. For the CDR3, the DNA is TGTGCCACCAGCAGAGGGAGGGCTAGCGGGACCTACGAGCAGTACTTC. Protein product: CATSRGRASGTYEQYF.